This T cell receptor (beta chain) was retrieved from a study of cytomegalovirus exposure and HLA in healthy donors. Germline CDR1 and CDR2: SGHTA and FQGNSA. This CDR3 spans 16 amino acids. A word on this clone: Its matching antigen is unknown.

Broader study findings: A few of the chains that were CMV-associated were confirmed in vitro to be specific for CMV antigens. The analysis excluded some indistinguishable V segments, including TRBV6-2 and TRBV6-3. Most sequenced TCRs were rare (though some public TCRs occurred in many donors).

PCR employed 60 Vbeta and 13 Jbeta primers. TCRdb keeps only in-frame clones here, not all; method: immunoSEQ multiplex PCR. The sample records roughly 100,000 clones, 76% being singletons. The V call is TRBV7-2, the J call TRBJ2-5, with 7 bases lining up with TRBD1. The end of the DNA is better explained by TRBJ2-7, so the J call may be wrong. The sample was PBMCs. This clonotype was obtained from a man aged 40-49 years in good health and CMV-seronegative. The CDR3 region has the DNA TGTGCCAGCAGCAGCCCGACTACAGGGGAAACCTACGAGCAGTACTTC. Protein product: CASSSPTTGETYEQYF.